This T cell receptor beta chain was identified in a study of vaccination and CD4 T cells after COVID-19. This CDR3 has 16 amino acids. Looked up from germline, CDR1 is SGHVS and CDR2 is FNYEAQ. With 3 bases removed from V and 1 base from J, the gap between germline ends came to 15 bases. With respect to this clonotype: The antigen remains unidentified.

The Oncomine TCR Beta short-read assay was applied to DNA of cultured CD4+ T cells. TCRdb called the PCR reads again in MiXCR, with one record for every CDR3 protein. The data show about 8,500 distinct CDR3 sequences, with 59% seen just once and roughly 23% held by the top ten. The treatment was: approximately nine-day PBMC culture with coronavirus spike peptide pools or control peptides (ViraFEST assay). Before TCRs were sequenced, ViraFEST expanded antigen-specific T cells with peptide pools. The sequence derives from a human donor who had recovered from COVID-19. The V and J genes are TRBV7-6 and TRBJ1-2; D uncertain. The sequenced sample was CD4+ T cells from blood, cultured in vitro. CDR3: CASSLYVGGVNYGYTF. For the CDR3, the DNA is TGTGCCAGCAGCTTGTACGTTGGCGGTGTTAACTATGGCTACACCTTC.